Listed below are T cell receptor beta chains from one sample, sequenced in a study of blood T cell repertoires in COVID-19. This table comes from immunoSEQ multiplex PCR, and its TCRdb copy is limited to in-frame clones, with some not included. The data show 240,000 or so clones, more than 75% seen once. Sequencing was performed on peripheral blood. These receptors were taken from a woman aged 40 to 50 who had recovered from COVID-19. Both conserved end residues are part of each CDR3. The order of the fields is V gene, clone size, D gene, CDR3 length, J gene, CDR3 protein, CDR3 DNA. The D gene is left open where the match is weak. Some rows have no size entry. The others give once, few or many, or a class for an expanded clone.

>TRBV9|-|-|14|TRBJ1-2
CASSVGGPPYGYTF
TGTGCCAGCAGCGTGGGGGGTCCCCCCTATGGCTACACCTTC
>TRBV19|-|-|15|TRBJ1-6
CASSVAGPGNSPLHF
TGTGCCAGTAGTGTGGCGGGGCCAGGCAATTCACCCCTCCACTTT
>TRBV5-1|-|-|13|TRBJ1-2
CASSLASGDAYTF
TGCGCCAGCAGCTTGGCCTCAGGGGATGCCTACACCTTC
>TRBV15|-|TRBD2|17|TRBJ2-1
CATSRVRREGRGNEQFF
TGTGCCACCAGCAGAGTGAGGCGGGAGGGTAGGGGCAATGAGCAGTTCTTC
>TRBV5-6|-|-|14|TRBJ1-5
CASSARPYNQPQHF
TGTGCCAGCAGCGCCAGGCCCTACAATCAGCCCCAGCATTTT
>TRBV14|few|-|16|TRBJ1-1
CASSFWGRGKNTEAFF
TGTGCCAGCAGCTTTTGGGGTCGAGGGAAGAACACTGAAGCTTTCTTT
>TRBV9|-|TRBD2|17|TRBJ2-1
CASSPQAGANRYNEQFF
TGTGCCAGCAGCCCCCAGGCGGGAGCGAATCGGTACAATGAGCAGTTCTTC
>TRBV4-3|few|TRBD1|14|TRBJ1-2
CASSPGTGSYGYTF
TGCGCCAGCAGCCCAGGGACAGGGAGCTATGGCTACACCTTC
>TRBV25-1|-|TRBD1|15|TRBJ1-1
CASSELGTENTEAFF
TGTGCCAGCAGTGAATTGGGGACAGAGAACACTGAAGCTTTCTTT
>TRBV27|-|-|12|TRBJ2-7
CASSPGTNEQYF
TGTGCCAGCAGCCCGGGAACCAACGAGCAGTACTTC
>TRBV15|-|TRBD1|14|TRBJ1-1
CATSPTGGGTEAFF
TGTGCCACCAGCCCGACAGGGGGCGGCACTGAAGCTTTCTTT
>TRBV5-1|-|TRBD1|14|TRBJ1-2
CASSSDRGWDGYTF
TGCGCCAGCAGCTCGGACAGGGGATGGGATGGCTACACCTTC
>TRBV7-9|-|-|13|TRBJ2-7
CASRGGSPYEQYF
TGTGCCAGCCGTGGGGGGTCCCCCTACGAGCAGTACTTC
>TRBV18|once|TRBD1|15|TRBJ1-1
CASSPTGGVGTEAFF
TGTGCCAGCTCACCAACAGGGGGAGTGGGCACTGAAGCTTTCTTT
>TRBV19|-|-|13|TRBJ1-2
CASSHPANYGYTF
TGTGCCAGTAGCCACCCGGCTAACTATGGCTACACCTTC
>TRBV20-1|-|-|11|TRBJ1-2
CSNKRGYGYTF
TGCAGTAACAAAAGGGGGTATGGCTACACCTTC
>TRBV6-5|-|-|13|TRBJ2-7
CASRPGGAHEQYF
TGTGCCAGCAGGCCTGGGGGGGCACACGAGCAGTACTTC
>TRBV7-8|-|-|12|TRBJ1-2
CASSRGQDGYTF
TGTGCCAGCAGCCGTGGGCAGGATGGCTACACCTTC
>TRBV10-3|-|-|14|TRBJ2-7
CAISEQASPGEQYF
TGTGCCATCAGTGAGCAGGCTAGTCCGGGGGAGCAGTACTTC
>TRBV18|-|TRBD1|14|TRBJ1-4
CASSPGTGHEKLFF
TGTGCCAGCTCACCAGGGACAGGACATGAAAAACTGTTTTTT
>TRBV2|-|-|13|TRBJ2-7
CASSESGAYEQYF
TGTGCCAGCAGTGAATCAGGGGCCTACGAGCAGTACTTC
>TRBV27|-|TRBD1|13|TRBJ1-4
CASSTGVVEKLFF
TGTGCCAGCAGTACAGGGGTGGTAGAAAAACTGTTTTTT
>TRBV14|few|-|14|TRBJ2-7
CASSPHRGSYEQYF
TGTGCCAGCAGCCCCCACCGGGGATCCTACGAGCAGTACTTC
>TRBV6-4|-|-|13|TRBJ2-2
CASSAQGTGELFF
TGTGCCAGCAGTGCCCAGGGTACCGGGGAGCTGTTTTTT
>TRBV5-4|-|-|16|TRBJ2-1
CASSPVGPRGIDEQFF
TGTGCCAGCAGCCCAGTAGGCCCCCGGGGGATTGATGAGCAGTTCTTC
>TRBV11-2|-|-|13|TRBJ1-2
CASSPAGDYGYTF
TGTGCCAGCAGCCCCGCAGGGGACTATGGCTACACCTTC
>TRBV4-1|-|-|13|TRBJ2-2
CASSRQSGGELFF
TGCGCCAGCAGCCGCCAGTCTGGCGGGGAGCTGTTTTTT
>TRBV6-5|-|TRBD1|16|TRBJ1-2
CASSYTTGTGGYGYTF
TGTGCCAGCAGTTACACAACCGGGACAGGGGGGTATGGCTACACCTTC
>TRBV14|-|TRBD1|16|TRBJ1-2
CASSQNWDRGHYGYTF
TGTGCCAGCAGCCAAAACTGGGACAGGGGCCACTATGGCTACACCTTC
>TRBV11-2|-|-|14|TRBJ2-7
CASGSGWGAYEQYF
TGTGCCAGCGGGTCGGGATGGGGGGCCTACGAGCAGTACTTC
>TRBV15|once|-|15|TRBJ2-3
CATSRDRGGTDTQYF
TGTGCCACCAGCAGAGACAGGGGCGGCACAGATACGCAGTATTTT
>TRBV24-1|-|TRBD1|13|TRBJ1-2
CATEDRPNYGYTF
TGTGCCACCGAGGACAGGCCTAACTATGGCTACACCTTC
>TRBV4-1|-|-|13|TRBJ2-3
CASSQDRGGSQYF
TGCGCCAGCAGCCAAGATCGCGGCGGCTCGCAGTATTTT
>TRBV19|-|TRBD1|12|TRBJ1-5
CATRQGGQPQHF
TGTGCCACACGACAGGGGGGTCAGCCCCAGCATTTT
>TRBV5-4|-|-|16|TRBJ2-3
CASSVRTTSSTDTQYF
TGTGCCAGCAGCGTACGGACTACCTCTAGCACAGATACGCAGTATTTT
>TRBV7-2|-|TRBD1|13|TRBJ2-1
CASSRTGHNEQFF
TGTGCCAGCAGCAGGACAGGCCACAATGAGCAGTTCTTC
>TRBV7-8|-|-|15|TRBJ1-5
CASSLVGQGYQPQHF
TGTGCCAGCAGCTTAGTCGGCCAGGGATATCAGCCCCAGCATTTT
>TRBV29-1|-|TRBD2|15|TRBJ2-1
CSARLAGGPYNEQFF
TGCAGCGCAAGACTAGCGGGGGGGCCCTACAATGAGCAGTTCTTC
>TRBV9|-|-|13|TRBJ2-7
CASSVAGDYEQYF
TGTGCCAGCAGCGTGGCCGGGGACTACGAGCAGTACTTC
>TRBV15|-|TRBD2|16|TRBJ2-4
CATSRVSGSGGNIQYF
TGTGCCACCAGCAGGGTTAGCGGGAGTGGGGGAAACATTCAGTACTTC
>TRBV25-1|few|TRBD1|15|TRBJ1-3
CASSPDRDSGNTIYF
TGTGCCAGCAGCCCCGACAGGGACTCTGGAAACACCATATATTTT
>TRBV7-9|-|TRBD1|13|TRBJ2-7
CASSLPGGYEQYF
TGTGCCAGCAGCTTACCAGGGGGTTACGAGCAGTACTTC
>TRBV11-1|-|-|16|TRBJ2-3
CASSLFRSGRTDTQYF
TGTGCCAGCAGCTTATTTAGGAGCGGGCGCACAGATACGCAGTATTTT
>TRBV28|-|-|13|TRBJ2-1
CASGWGGRGEQFF
TGTGCCAGTGGTTGGGGCGGGCGGGGTGAGCAGTTCTTC
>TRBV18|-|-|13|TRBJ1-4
CASRGGPNEKLFF
TGTGCCAGCCGCGGGGGTCCTAATGAAAAACTGTTTTTT
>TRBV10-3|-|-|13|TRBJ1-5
CAISESGNQPQHF
TGTGCCATCAGTGAATCCGGCAATCAGCCCCAGCATTTT
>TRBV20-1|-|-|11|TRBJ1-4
CSAGPGEKLFF
TGCAGTGCAGGCCCCGGGGAAAAACTGTTTTTT
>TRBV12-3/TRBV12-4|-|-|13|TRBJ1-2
CASSVRSRRGYTF
TGTGCCAGCAGCGTGAGGTCGCGAAGGGGCTACACCTTC
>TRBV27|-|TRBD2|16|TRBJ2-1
CASSLRTGTTVNEQFF
TGTGCCAGCAGTTTGCGGACCGGGACTACGGTGAATGAGCAGTTCTTC
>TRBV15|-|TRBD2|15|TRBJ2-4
CATSSPGLGKNIQYF
TGTGCCACCAGCAGCCCGGGACTAGGCAAAAACATTCAGTACTTC
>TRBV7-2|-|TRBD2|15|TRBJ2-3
CASTRTSGWSDTQYF
TGTGCCAGCACCCGGACTAGCGGGTGGTCAGATACGCAGTATTTT
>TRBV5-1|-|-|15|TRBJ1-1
CASSLAIGRATEAFF
TGCGCCAGCAGCTTGGCCATCGGCAGGGCCACTGAAGCTTTCTTT
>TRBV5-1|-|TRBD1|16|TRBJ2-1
CASSLGGTVAYNEQFF
TGCGCCAGCAGCTTGGGGGGGACAGTCGCCTACAATGAGCAGTTCTTC